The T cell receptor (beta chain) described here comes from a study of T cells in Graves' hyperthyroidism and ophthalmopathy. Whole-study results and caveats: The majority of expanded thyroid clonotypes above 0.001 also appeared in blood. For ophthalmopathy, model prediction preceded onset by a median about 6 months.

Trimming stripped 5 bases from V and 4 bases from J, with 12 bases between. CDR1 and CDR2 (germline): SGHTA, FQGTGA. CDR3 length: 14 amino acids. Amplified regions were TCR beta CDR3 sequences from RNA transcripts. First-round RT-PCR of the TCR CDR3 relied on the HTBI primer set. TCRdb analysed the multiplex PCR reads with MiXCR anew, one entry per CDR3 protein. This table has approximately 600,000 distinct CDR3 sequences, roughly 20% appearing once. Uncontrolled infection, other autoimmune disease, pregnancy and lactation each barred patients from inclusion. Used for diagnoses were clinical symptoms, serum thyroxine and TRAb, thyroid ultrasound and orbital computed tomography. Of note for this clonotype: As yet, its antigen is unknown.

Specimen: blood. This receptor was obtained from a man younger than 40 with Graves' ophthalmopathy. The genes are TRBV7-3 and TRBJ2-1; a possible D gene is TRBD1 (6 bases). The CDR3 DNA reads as TGTGCCAGCAGCCCTACAGGGTGGTACAATGAGCAGTTCTTC. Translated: CASSPTGWYNEQFF.